The 30 T cell receptor beta chains below were found in one sample sequenced in a study of beta chain features in type 1 diabetes. The study reverse transcribed the entire isolated RNA, so it sequenced expressed TCRB transcripts. Data came from immunoSEQ multiplex PCR; TCRdb stores just in-frame clones and leaves some out. The table includes 250,000 to 400,000 clones, around 15% detected once. The sequencing sample was made of central memory CD4+ T cells from blood. Receptors were obtained from a man aged 25-45 years in good health.

The chain combines TRBV6-1 with TRBJ2-7; tentatively, D is TRBD2 (6 bases). Germline CDR1 MNHNS, CDR2 SASEGT. Between the trimmed V and J ends, which lost 7 bases and 5 bases, there was a span of 18 bases. The CDR3 is 14 residues long. CDR3 in DNA: TGTGCCAGCACGCCCACCGGAGGGCTAGACGAGCAGTACTTC. It encodes CASTPTGGLDEQYF.

In this sample, this clone turned up a few times. The V gene is TRBV4-1, the J gene TRBJ1-5, with D tentatively TRBD1 (5 bases). This CDR3 spans 17 amino acids. Trimming shortened V by 1 base and J by 7 bases, and 20 bases separated the two germline ends. From germline, CDR1 is MGHRA and CDR2 YSYEKL. The CDR3 bases are TGCGCCAGCAGCCAAGGGGGCACGGGCTCCCTCCTACAGCCCCAGCATTTT. This codes for CASSQGGTGSLLQPQHF.

The chain carries TRBV29-1 and TRBJ1-1; D not certain. Trimming pared 3 bases from V and 4 bases from J, leaving 12 bases between. The CDR3 sequence is 13 residues long. Germline loops: CDR1 SQVTM, CDR2 ANQGSEA. The CDR3, as DNA: TGCAGCGTTGAGCCCTCCGTAGGCACTGAAGCTTTCTTT. It specifies CSVEPSVGTEAFF. Full variable domain (rest looked up from reference TRBV29-1 and TRBJ1-1): SAVISQKPSRDICQRGTSLTIQCQVDSQVTMMFWYRQQPGQSLTLIATANQGSEATYESGFVIDKFPISRPNLTFSTLTVSNMSPEDSSIYLCSVEPSVGTEAFFGQGTRLTVV.

The sample holds one count of this clone. J is TRBJ1-1 and V is TRBV19; D remains ambiguous. Looked up from germline, CDR1 is LNHDA and CDR2 is SQIVND (reference sequence). Deletions cut 3 bases from V and 2 bases from J, with 16 bases between. The CDR3 extends over 16 amino acids. The DNA for the CDR3 is TGTGCCAGTAGTATGGGGTCGGGGAGGACTAACACTGAAGCTTTCTTT. Amino acids: CASSMGSGRTNTEAFF.

The chain uses TRBV20-1 and TRBJ2-5; D is uncertain. Trimming stripped 6 bases from V and 5 bases from J, with 10 bases between. The CDR3 loop spans 11 amino acids. Germline V lookup: CDR1 DFQATT, CDR2 SNEGSKA (reference sequence). The CDR3: CSAEHSETQYF. In DNA form, the CDR3 reads TGCAGTGCCGAACACTCGGAGACCCAGTACTTC.

The chain recombines TRBV6-5 with TRBJ2-7, with a weak D call TRBD1 (5 bases). Germline V gene lookup returns CDR1 MNHEY and CDR2 SVGAGI. CDR3 size: 13 residues. V shed 6 bases and J shed 1 base, with 10 bases lying between them. CDR3 sequence reads: CASRPGQSYEQYF. In DNA form, the CDR3 reads TGTGCCAGCAGACCAGGGCAGTCCTACGAGCAGTACTTC.

The chain employs TRBV5-4 and TRBJ1-3, with 7 bases identical to TRBD1. Germline trimming cut 6 bases from V and 4 bases from J; bases unmatched to any gene: 7. CDR3 length: 14 residues. Germline CDR1 is SGHNT and CDR2 is YYREEE (reference sequence). Here the CDR3 DNA reads TGTGCCAGCACCATACAGGGGATAGGAAACACCATATATTTT. Protein sequence: CASTIQGIGNTIYF.

The genes are TRBV5-6 and TRBJ2-5, with 9 bases that match TRBD2. This CDR3 spans 18 amino acids. V dropped 3 bases and J dropped 4; count of bases not matched to a gene: 16. Germline V gene data show CDR1 as SGHDT and CDR2 as YYEEEE. The CDR3 nucleotides read TGTGCCAGCAGCTCAGCCCCACCTAGCGGGGCCCGCGGAGAGACCCAGTACTTC. Translated, it gives CASSSAPPSGARGETQYF.

This clone was observed once. The V gene is TRBV6-4, the J gene TRBJ2-2; maybe TRBD1 (6 bases). CDR3 length: 14 residues. The V end was cut by 7 bases, the J end by 3 bases, with 12 bases between. Germline V gene data show CDR1 as MRHNA and CDR2 as SNTAGT. The CDR3 bases are TGTGCCAGCAAGACAGGACCTCACACCGGGGAGCTGTTTTTT. Translating it yields CASKTGPHTGELFF.

V usage is TRBV6-5 and J usage is TRBJ1-2; D perhaps matches TRBD1 (5 bases). Germline V lookup: CDR1 MNHEY, CDR2 SVGAGI. This CDR3 comprises 13 residues. The CDR3 loop reads CATKKGVTYGYTF. As DNA, the CDR3 is TGTGCTACGAAAAAAGGGGTGACTTATGGCTACACCTTC.

This clone was seen more than once but under ten times. The chain employs TRBV6-5 and TRBJ2-3; no clear D gene. This CDR3 has 14 residues. The V end lost 7 bases, the J end lost 5 bases, and 16 bases lay between the germline ends. Germline V gene sequence: CDR1 MNHEY, CDR2 SVGAGI. CDR3 nucleotide sequence: TGTGCCAGCACCGACCCCCGCAAAAGAGATACGCAGTATTTT. This gives the protein CASTDPRKRDTQYF.

This clone was recorded a few times. The chain combines TRBV4-2 with TRBJ2-3, with 8 bases matching TRBD2. Germline trimming cut 4 bases from V and 2 bases from J; bases unmatched to any gene: 5. This CDR3 comprises 15 residues. Germline lookup yields CDR1 LGHNA and CDR2 YNFKEQ. CDR3: CASSRSGAHTDTQYF. As DNA, the CDR3 is TGTGCCAGCAGCCGTAGCGGGGCACACACAGATACGCAGTATTTT.

CDR3 bases: TGTGCCAGCAGCTTACAGGGGGCGCCTGGGGCCAACGTCCTGACTTTC. This gives the protein CASSLQGAPGANVLTF. This chain joins TRBV11-1 and TRBJ2-6; 8 nucleotides align to TRBD1. From germline, CDR1 is SGHAT and CDR2 FQDESV (reference sequence). V shed 2 bases and J 2 bases; nucleotides not matched to a gene: 2. The CDR3 runs to 16 residues.

This clone was seen more than once but under ten times. The gene calls are TRBV6-6 and TRBJ1-2, with unresolved D. V shed 0 bases and J shed 3 bases, with 5 bases lying between them. The CDR3 has 13 amino acids. CDR1 and CDR2 from the germline V gene are MNHNY and SVGAGI (reference sequence). CDR3 bases: TGTGCCAGCAGTTACTCGGGCGACTATGGCTACACCTTC. It codes for CASSYSGDYGYTF.

This clone occurred many times. V and J are TRBV11-1 and TRBJ2-3, with D perhaps TRBD1 or TRBD2 (5 bases each). V dropped 8 bases and J dropped 2 bases, with 5 bases sitting between them. The V gene's germline CDR1 is SGHAT and CDR2 FQDESV (reference sequence). The CDR3 totals 11 residues. The CDR3 nucleotides are TGTGCCAGCGGGACCACAGATACGCAGTATTTT. The encoded protein is CASGTTDTQYF.

This clone was counted between two and nine times. The chain links TRBV4-3 to TRBJ2-2; maybe TRBD2 (6 bases). The CDR3 sequence is 16 residues long. CDR1 and CDR2 (germline): LGHNA, YSLEER. Between the trimmed V and J ends, which lost 0 bases and 6 bases, there was a span of 14 bases. CDR3 bases: TGCGCCAGCAGCCAAGAAGGCGCGGGGAGATCCGGGGAGCTGTTTTTT. Encoded protein: CASSQEGAGRSGELFF.

The chain recombines TRBV4-3 with TRBJ2-3; 7 bases agree with TRBD2. CDR1 and CDR2 from the germline V gene are LGHNA and YSLEER. This CDR3 spans 17 amino acids. With V trimmed by 0 bases and J by 8 bases, 14 bases remained unmatched. CDR3 nucleotide sequence: TGCGCCAGCAGCCAAGATCGTGGCCTAGCGGCAAGGTCTACGCAGTATTTT. Its translation is CASSQDRGLAARSTQYF.

This clone was observed a few times. The V call is TRBV11-2, the J call TRBJ1-1; no firm D call. The CDR3 runs 12 residues. Trimming removed 6 bases from V and 0 bases from J, with 5 bases in between. Germline lookup yields CDR1 SGHAT and CDR2 FQNNGV. This chain's CDR3 is CASRAMNTEAFF. The CDR3 DNA is TGTGCCAGCAGGGCTATGAACACTGAAGCTTTCTTT.

This clone has more than one count but fewer than ten. V and J are TRBV6-1 and TRBJ2-7, with TRBD1 identical over 9 bases. With V trimmed by 6 bases and J by 2 bases, 5 bases remained unmatched. The CDR3 length is 14 residues. Germline-derived CDR1 and CDR2 are MNHNS and SASEGT. The CDR3 coding sequence is TGTGCCAGCAGGGGACAGGGTGGAACCTACGAGCAGTACGTC. Translating it yields CASRGQGGTYEQYV.

This clone appeared a few times. This chain joins TRBV29-1 and TRBJ1-2, with D unclear. The CDR3 loop spans 13 amino acids. The germline V gene encodes CDR1 SQVTM and CDR2 ANQGSEA. Deletions cut 0 bases from V and 4 bases from J, with 9 bases between. As DNA, the CDR3 is TGCAGCGTTGAAGAGGCTTCGGGCTATGGCTACACCTTC. Translated: CSVEEASGYGYTF.

This clone was recorded a few times. This chain links TRBV18 with TRBJ1-1, with TRBD1 identical over 12 bases. Germline CDR1 KGHSH, CDR2 LQKENI. The CDR3 has 13 amino acids. The trim removed 3 bases at V and 10 bases at J, leaving 3 bases unmatched. The CDR3 here is CASSPGDRGRAFF. The CDR3, as DNA: TGTGCCAGCTCACCCGGGGACAGGGGGCGAGCTTTCTTT.

This clone has a handful of counts. This chain uses TRBV6-5 with TRBJ2-3; D is perhaps TRBD2 (6 bases). The germline gives CDR1 MNHEY, CDR2 SVGAGI. This CDR3 is built from 15 residues. The V end lost 4 bases, the J end lost 2 bases, and 13 bases lay between the germline ends. The CDR3 loop is CASSLGLANTDTQYF. In DNA form, the CDR3 reads TGTGCCAGCAGTTTGGGGCTAGCGAACACAGATACGCAGTATTTT.

The chain links TRBV5-1 to TRBJ2-5; 9 nucleotides line up with TRBD1. V was clipped by 1 base and J by 4 bases; unmatched bases: 2. The germline CDR1 and CDR2 sequences are SGHRS and YFSETQ. This CDR3 is 14 amino acids long. The CDR3 DNA is TGCGCCAGCAGCTTGACAGGGGGCGGAGAGACCCAGTACTTC. This translates into CASSLTGGGETQYF.

The CDR3 protein is CASSQGQGAGTGELFF. The CDR3 DNA reads TGTGCCAGCAGCCAAGGACAGGGGGCGGGCACCGGGGAGCTGTTTTTT. This chain joins TRBV4-2 and TRBJ2-2; 10 nucleotides agree with TRBD1. The CDR3 is 16 amino acids. With 1 base clipped from V and 4 bases from J, the junction kept 3 bases outside the gene matches. Germline V gene sequence: CDR1 LGHNA, CDR2 YNFKEQ.

This clone was counted ten times or more. The chain recombines TRBV21-1 with TRBJ2-7. TRBV21-1 represents a pseudogene. The CDR3 is made up of 16 amino acids. The CDR3 loop is CAPPLKEGVKSYEQYF. The CDR3 nucleotides are TGTGCTCCGCCGCTAAAGGAGGGGGTTAAATCCTACGAGCAGTACTTC.

There are a few counts of this clone. The chain links TRBV2 to TRBJ2-3; D is unclear. Germline V gene lookup returns CDR1 SNHLY and CDR2 FYNNEI. This CDR3 contains 13 residues. V gave up 3 bases and J gave up 2 bases, with 6 bases separating them. This CDR3 is CASSDTTTDTQYF. The CDR3 nucleotides read TGTGCCAGCAGTGATACTACCACAGATACGCAGTATTTT. Complete variable domain (other parts from reference TRBV2 and TRBJ2-3): EPEVTQTPSHQVTQMGQEVILRCVPISNHLYFYWYRQILGQKVEFLVSFYNNEISEKSEIFDDQFSVERPDGSNFTLKIRSTKLEDSAMYFCASSDTTTDTQYFGPGTRLTVL.

This clone has a handful of counts. The chain has TRBV6-1 and TRBJ2-6; no clear D gene. In germline, CDR1 is MNHNS, CDR2 SASEGT. Trimming removed 2 bases from V and 2 bases from J, with 7 bases in between. CDR3 length equals 15 residues. The CDR3 sequence: CASSERRAGANVLTF. CDR3 coding DNA: TGTGCCAGCAGTGAAAGAAGGGCTGGGGCCAACGTCCTGACTTTC.

This clone was counted between two and nine times. The chain links TRBV4-3 to TRBJ2-3, with 12 positions matching TRBD2. CDR3 size: 16 residues. CDR1 and CDR2 from the germline V gene are LGHNA and YSLEER. Germline trimming cut 1 base from V and 3 bases from J; bases unmatched to any gene: 2. The CDR3 sequence is CASSQAGLAGTDTQYF. Here the CDR3 DNA reads TGCGCCAGCAGCCAAGCCGGACTAGCGGGAACAGATACGCAGTATTTT.

The chain joins TRBV5-1 to TRBJ1-1; the D is unclear. The V end lost 4 bases, the J end lost 1 base, and 11 bases lay between the germline ends. The germline gives CDR1 SGHRS, CDR2 YFSETQ. This CDR3 has 14 residues. CDR3 sequence: CASSETVRNTEAFF. The CDR3 nucleotides are TGCGCCAGCAGCGAGACGGTGAGGAACACTGAAGCTTTCTTT.

This chain connects TRBV25-1 to TRBJ1-3; D uncertain. The CDR3 consists of 15 residues. The ends were cut back, 8 bases at V and 0 bases at J, with 14 bases in the middle. Germline V gene lookup returns CDR1 MGHDK and CDR2 SYGVNS. CDR3 sequence: CASGSGLHSGNTIYF. The DNA for the CDR3 is TGTGCCAGCGGCAGCGGCCTGCACTCTGGAAACACCATATATTTT.